This is a list of T cell receptor beta chains from one sample in a study of OX40 agonist ivuxolimab in advanced cancers. Method: immunoSEQ multiplex PCR; TCRdb's copy keeps in-frame clones and lacks some. This table holds about 51,000 clones, around 82% found once. This specimen consisted of CD4+ or CD8+ T cells sorted from blood, obtained in a trial of the OX40 agonist ivuxolimab. The receptors originated from an adult with an advanced solid tumor such as melanoma, head and neck, liver or kidney cancer. CDR3s include the opening cysteine and the closing phenylalanine or tryptophan. The D gene is left open where the match is weak. Clone size, where shown, is once, few, many, or a class for clones that have expanded.

cdr3_nt,cdr3_aa,v_call,d_call,j_call,clone_size
TGTGCCAGTGGGCGGGACAGGAGCACAGATACGCAGTATTTT,CASGRDRSTDTQYF,TRBV7-2,TRBD1,TRBJ2-3,NA
TGTGCCCCAGTAAGCGCTAGCGGGGGGGAAGGGGGCTCCTACGAGCAGTACTTC,CAPVSASGGEGGSYEQYF,TRBV19,TRBD2,TRBJ2-7,NA
TGTGCCAGTAGCTCGACAGGGGGGGACATTCAGTACTTC,CASSSTGGDIQYF,TRBV19,TRBD1,TRBJ2-4,NA
TGTGCCAGCAGCTTAGGTCAGGGGGGATATTCACCCCTCCACTTT,CASSLGQGGYSPLHF,TRBV7-8,TRBD1,TRBJ1-6,NA
TGTGCCAGCAGCTTAGCGACTAGCGGGGGGGGTAACAATGAGCAGTTCTTC,CASSLATSGGGNNEQFF,TRBV7-2,TRBD2,TRBJ2-1,NA
TGTGCCAGCAATCCAACAGTTAGCAATCAGCCCCAGCATTTT,CASNPTVSNQPQHF,TRBV6-1,NA,TRBJ1-5,NA
TGTGCCAGCAGCCCCGGACTGCTTACTCTCCACACCTTC,CASSPGLLTLHTF,TRBV13,NA,TRBJ1-2,NA
TGCGCCAGCAGCCAAGATGGGGCGGGTGTTTGGGGCTACACCTTC,CASSQDGAGVWGYTF,TRBV4-1,NA,TRBJ1-2,NA
TGTGCCAGCAGCTTAGAAGGGCAGTCCTATGGCTACACCTTC,CASSLEGQSYGYTF,TRBV7-8,NA,TRBJ1-2,once
TGTGCCAGCAGCAGATGGGTTCGGGGATCCGGGGAGCTGTTTTTT,CASSRWVRGSGELFF,TRBV7-2,NA,TRBJ2-2,NA
TGTGCCAGCTCACCAGTGACAGACCATGGGGAGCAGTACTTC,CASSPVTDHGEQYF,TRBV18,NA,TRBJ2-7,NA
TGTGCCAGCAGGCCAACTAGCGGGGGTAACACAGATACGCAGTATTTT,CASRPTSGGNTDTQYF,TRBV7-2,TRBD2,TRBJ2-3,once
TGTGCCAGCCTCCTCTCTGGGGCCAACGTCCTGACTTTC,CASLLSGANVLTF,TRBV18,NA,TRBJ2-6,NA
TGCGCCAGCCGGGTCCCTGGGGAAAAACTGTTTTTT,CASRVPGEKLFF,TRBV5-1,NA,TRBJ1-4,once
TGCGCCAGCAGCCAAGAATTTTGGGGCAATAGCAATCAGCCCCAGCATTTT,CASSQEFWGNSNQPQHF,TRBV4-1,NA,TRBJ1-5,NA
TGTGCCAGCAGTGGGACCTCCCGACAGGACCCCTCTCTCTATGGCTACACCTTC,CASSGTSRQDPSLYGYTF,TRBV25-1,NA,TRBJ1-2,NA
TGTGCCAGCAGCTTAGAAGGGCAGTTTTATTCACCCCTCCACTTT,CASSLEGQFYSPLHF,TRBV4-2,NA,TRBJ1-6,NA
TGTGCCAGCAGTTACGGGACAGGTTTCTCCTACGAGCAGTACTTC,CASSYGTGFSYEQYF,TRBV6-5,TRBD1,TRBJ2-7,NA
TGTGCCAGCAGCTTGCCCGGACAGGGGGAGGGGGAGACCCAGTACTTC,CASSLPGQGEGETQYF,TRBV5-6,TRBD1,TRBJ2-5,NA
TGTGCCAGCAGCGGAACCCGGGTCTTTAGCTCGGATACGCAGTATTTT,CASSGTRVFSSDTQYF,TRBV7-2,NA,TRBJ2-3,NA
TGTGCCAGCAGGGAAACTAGCGGGGGGTTCTCCTACAATGAGCAGTTCTTC,CASRETSGGFSYNEQFF,TRBV2,TRBD2,TRBJ2-1,NA
TGCGCCAGTGGGACTAGCGGGGTTTCTGGTGAGCAGTTCTTC,CASGTSGVSGEQFF,TRBV10-2,TRBD2,TRBJ2-1,NA
TGTGCCAGCAGCGCCGAGGGAGGGAGTAATGAAAAACTGTTTTTT,CASSAEGGSNEKLFF,TRBV11-1,NA,TRBJ1-4,NA
TGTGCCAGCAGGGGGACTAGCCAAGAGACCCAGTACTTC,CASRGTSQETQYF,TRBV6-5,TRBD2,TRBJ2-5,few
TGTGCCAGCAGTGGGCCCACTAGCGGGGCTAACCAAGAGACCCAGTACTTC,CASSGPTSGANQETQYF,TRBV25-1,TRBD2,TRBJ2-5,NA
TGTGCCAGCAGCCCCTCCCTACCCCGGGACTTCACAGATACGCAGTATTTT,CASSPSLPRDFTDTQYF,TRBV21-1,NA,TRBJ2-3,NA
TGTGCCTGGGCCCCAAACAGGGAATTTGGCTACACCTTC,CAWAPNREFGYTF,TRBV30,NA,TRBJ1-2,once
TGTGCCAGCTCACCAACGGGACAGAGTAATCAGCCCCAGCATTTT,CASSPTGQSNQPQHF,TRBV18,TRBD1,TRBJ1-5,NA
TGTGCCAGCAGCTTAAACCCCGGGTGGGCTGGGGCCAACGTCCTGACTTTC,CASSLNPGWAGANVLTF,TRBV7-3,NA,TRBJ2-6,NA
TGTGCCAGCAGCCAAGATAGGATGACAGGGAACTATGGCTACACCTTC,CASSQDRMTGNYGYTF,TRBV14,TRBD1,TRBJ1-2,NA
TGCGCCAGCAGTGAGTCTGGGGCAGGGGGCGAGCAGTACTTC,CASSESGAGGEQYF,TRBV10-2,TRBD1,TRBJ2-7,NA
TGTGCCATCAGTGAGTCGGGCAGGGGCAATGAGCAGTTCTTC,CAISESGRGNEQFF,TRBV10-3,NA,TRBJ2-1,NA
TGTGCCAGCAGCTTAGATGGGGTGGAAAAACTGTTTTTT,CASSLDGVEKLFF,TRBV7-2,NA,TRBJ1-4,NA
TGTGCCAGCTCCAGAGTGGGATACGAGCAGTACTTC,CASSRVGYEQYF,TRBV18,NA,TRBJ2-7,NA
TGTGCCAGCAGTTCCCAGCGCACCCTGGGGGAGACCCAGTACTTC,CASSSQRTLGETQYF,TRBV27,NA,TRBJ2-5,NA
TGTGCCAGCCTCACAGGGGGCAGACAAGAGACCCAGTACTTC,CASLTGGRQETQYF,TRBV5-4,TRBD1,TRBJ2-5,NA
TGTGCCATCAGTGAGTCGGCCCAGGGGGCGAACTATGGCTACACCTTC,CAISESAQGANYGYTF,TRBV10-3,TRBD1,TRBJ1-2,NA
TGCGCCAGCACACCCACGTACAGGGGGAACACCGGGGAGCTGTTTTTT,CASTPTYRGNTGELFF,TRBV5-1,TRBD1,TRBJ2-2,NA
TGTGCCAGCAGCTTGGGCAGGGGGTACGAAAAACTGTTTTTT,CASSLGRGYEKLFF,TRBV5-6,TRBD1,TRBJ1-4,few
TGCGCCAGCAGCCTTGGACAGACCTACACTGAAGCTTTCTTT,CASSLGQTYTEAFF,TRBV5-1,NA,TRBJ1-1,NA
TGTGCCAGCAGTGACCCACAGGGGCTGGGGACCCAGTACTTC,CASSDPQGLGTQYF,TRBV6-4,TRBD1,TRBJ2-5,NA
TGTGCCAGCAGTTACGCAGAAGCGGAGCTGTTTTTT,CASSYAEAELFF,TRBV6-5,NA,TRBJ2-2,NA
TGTGCCAGCAGCTTATTCACCGGGGAGCTGTTTTTT,CASSLFTGELFF,TRBV11-2,NA,TRBJ2-2,NA
TGCGCCAGCAGCCAAGATCCGGGCCGGGAGACCCAGTACTTC,CASSQDPGRETQYF,TRBV4-1,NA,TRBJ2-5,NA
TGTGCCAGCTCACGATCCGGGACAGTTAACACCGGGGAGCTGTTTTTT,CASSRSGTVNTGELFF,TRBV18,TRBD1,TRBJ2-2,NA
TGTGCCAGTAGTATATCGGTCAGCCGGAGCTCCTACGAGCAGTACTTC,CASSISVSRSSYEQYF,TRBV19,NA,TRBJ2-7,few
TGTGCCAGCAGCCCGGGACAGGTACCCACCGGGGAGCTGTTTTTT,CASSPGQVPTGELFF,TRBV7-8,TRBD1,TRBJ2-2,NA
TGTGCCAGCAGTCCTAGACAGGGGTGGACAGATACGCAGTATTTT,CASSPRQGWTDTQYF,TRBV7-8,TRBD1,TRBJ2-3,NA
TGTGCCAGTAAGGCGGGGGGTCCCAGCACTGAAGCTTTCTTT,CASKAGGPSTEAFF,TRBV19,NA,TRBJ1-1,once
TGTGCCAGCCGGCAAATTCCTCTTGGCTACACCTTC,CASRQIPLGYTF,TRBV6-1,NA,TRBJ1-2,once
TGCGCCAGCAGCTCCTACCGGGACAGAAATTACGAGCAGTACTTC,CASSSYRDRNYEQYF,TRBV5-1,TRBD1,TRBJ2-7,NA
TGTGCCAGCAGCTTAGGGCTGTCCGGGGAGCTGTTTTTT,CASSLGLSGELFF,TRBV7-6,NA,TRBJ2-2,once
TGCGCCAGCAGCCAAGTCTATTACGGAATCACAGATACGCAGTATTTT,CASSQVYYGITDTQYF,TRBV4-1,NA,TRBJ2-3,NA